The 14 T cell receptor beta chains below were found in one sample sequenced in a study of CD8+CD57+ T cells in acquired aplastic anemia. Genomic DNA acted as the template from which TCR beta VDJ combination and CDR3 sequence profiling were carried out. TCRdb itself ran the reads through MiXCR, one entry per CDR3 protein. The sample yields approximately 250,000 distinct CDR3 sequences, approximately 79% seen once. Whoever was chosen for sequencing had shown CD8+CD57+ cell expansion by flow cytometry. Sequenced sample: sorted CD4+, CD8+, or CD8+CD57+ T cells (not recorded which) from PBMCs. The receptors were sampled from a human donor with aplastic anemia.

This chain connects TRBV7-9 to TRBJ2-7; either TRBD1 or TRBD2 may fit D (5 bases each). Trimming took 6 bases from V and 9 from J, leaving 21 bases between them. The CDR3 sequence is 14 residues long. Germline V gene lookup returns CDR1 SEHNR and CDR2 FQNEAQ (reference sequence). DNA of the CDR3: TGTGCCAGCAGTAATCGGTTGAGGGGCGACGGGCAGTACTTC. Translation: CASSNRLRGDGQYF.

This clonotype appeared many times. This chain uses TRBV2 with TRBJ2-3; D may be TRBD1 (7 bases). The better agreement between TRBJ2-1 and the DNA end casts doubt on the J call. This CDR3 comprises 13 residues. Per the germline V gene, CDR1 is SNHLY and CDR2 is FYNNEI. Here the CDR3 reads CASSDGGTDEQFF. The CDR3 coding sequence is TGTGCCAGCAGTGATGGGGGGACAGATGAGCAGTTCTTC.

On this clonotype: The junction shows a germline mismatch at one end, possibly a read error. V is TRBV20-1 and J is TRBJ2-3; D is possibly TRBD1 or TRBD2 (5 bases each). The CDR3 consists of 15 residues. Germline values: CDR1 DFQATT, CDR2 SNEGSKA (reference sequence). The CDR3 sequence: CSASGGGRKTDTQCF. DNA of the CDR3: TGCAGTGCCAGTGGTGGGGGACGCAAGACAGATACGCAGTGTTTT.

In the case of this clonotype: This is likely a read error, given that the CDR3 carries no conserved phenylalanine or tryptophan at its end. Because the CDR3's place on the DNA is in doubt, the DNA is left out and the CDR3 is given as listed by TCRdb. V is TRBV7-9 and J is TRBJ2-7; the table's D call, TRBD2, was not checked against the DNA. The length of the CDR3 is 13 amino acids, counting both ends. Per germline, CDR1 SEHNR and CDR2 FQNEAQ (reference sequence). The CDR3 sequence: CARQGPRGTQYFG.

Comments on this clonotype: Here the CDR3 omits its conserved ending phenylalanine or tryptophan, so a read error is the likely source. The DNA is omitted, as the CDR3 cannot be located on it reliably, and the CDR3 follows TCRdb's listing. This chain connects TRBV7-2 to TRBJ2-1; TRBD2, the D gene given by the table, was not confirmed from the DNA. The CDR3 adds up to 13 amino acids, both ends counted. The germline V gene has CDR1 SGHTA and CDR2 FQGNSA. The CDR3 reads CASSVGGVHDQCY.

The genes are TRBV24-1 and TRBJ2-1; D might be TRBD1 (6 bases). V lost 9 bases to trimming and J lost 4 bases, with 9 bases between them. From germline, CDR1 is KGHDR and CDR2 SFDVKD. The CDR3 has 12 residues. This chain's CDR3 is CATQQGYNEQFF. In DNA form, the CDR3 reads TGTGCCACCCAACAGGGATACAATGAGCAGTTCTTC.

V usage is TRBV29-1 and J usage is TRBJ2-7; D might be TRBD1 (6 bases). V lost 5 bases and J lost 1, with 15 bases in between. The CDR3 runs 14 residues. Germline V gene lookup returns CDR1 SQVTM and CDR2 ANQGSEA. The CDR3 DNA reads as TGCAGCGTTCTCGGCTGGGGGCGATCCTACGAGCAGTACTTC. Encoded protein: CSVLGWGRSYEQYF.

Comment on this clonotype: The conserved phenylalanine or tryptophan normally closing the CDR3 is absent here, so this likely arose from a read error. The limits of the CDR3 on the DNA are not certain, so only TCRdb's listed CDR3 is given. The rearrangement uses TRBV7-2 and TRBJ2-3; TRBD1, the D gene given by the table, was not confirmed from the DNA. From germline, CDR1 is SGHTA and CDR2 FQGNSA. Termini included, the CDR3 measures 13 amino acids. The CDR3 is CASSSGGGGKTQY.

As for this clonotype: Mismatch with germline at one junction end may stem from a read error. The chain couples TRBV13 to TRBJ2-3, with a tentative D call TRBD2 (5 bases). CDR1 PRHDT and CDR2 FYEKMQ come from the germline V gene (reference sequence). The CDR3 sequence is 14 residues long. This chain's CDR3 is CASGLREREDTQYF. CDR3 nucleotide sequence: TGTGCCAGCGGCTTACGGGAACGGGAAGATACGCAGTATTTT.

V is TRBV7-8 and J is TRBJ2-5, with D unresolved. The CDR3 is 12 residues long. Germline lookup yields CDR1 SGHVS and CDR2 FQNEAQ. Trimming removed 5 bases at V and 12 bases at J, with 16 bases between. The chain's CDR3 is CASSADAESKYF. The CDR3 DNA sequence: TGTGCCAGCAGCGCTGATGCAGAGAGCAAGTACTTC.

About this clonotype itself: The CDR3 end shows no conserved phenylalanine or tryptophan, and so a read error is likely. The DNA is omitted, as the CDR3 cannot be located on it reliably, and the CDR3 follows TCRdb's listing. The chain carries TRBV9 and TRBJ2-3. The CDR3 extends over 13 residues, inclusive of both ends. CDR1 and CDR2 from the germline V gene are SGDLS and YYNGEE. The CDR3 reads CASAEDIPTMSSS.

The chain couples TRBV25-1 to TRBJ2-3; D unclear. The CDR3 totals 14 residues. CDR1 is MGHDK, CDR2 SYGVNS, per germline. Between the trimmed V and J ends, which lost 1 base and 0 bases, there was a span of 5 bases. For the CDR3, the DNA is TGTGCCAGCAGTGAATTTAGTAGCACAGATACGCAGTATTTT. It is translated as CASSEFSSTDTQYF.

Details on this clonotype: A read error is likely, as this CDR3 ends without the conserved phenylalanine or tryptophan. Because the CDR3's place on the DNA is in doubt, the DNA is left out and the CDR3 is given as listed by TCRdb. This chain connects TRBV7-9 to TRBJ2-1. Looked up from germline, CDR1 is SEHNR and CDR2 is FQNEAQ (reference sequence). The CDR3 region is 13 residues in length, termini included. CDR3 sequence reads: CASSAGAVTEHFG.

This chain uses TRBV11-3 with TRBJ2-2, with a possible D match to TRBD2 (5 bases). Germline V gives CDR1 SGHNT, CDR2 YENEEA. The CDR3 is 17 amino acids. The germline V and J ends were trimmed by 0 bases and 0 bases, with 11 bases remaining between them. The CDR3 sequence: CASSLDLRGPNTGELFF. The CDR3 DNA sequence: TGTGCCAGCAGCTTAGATCTGAGAGGGCCGAACACCGGGGAGCTGTTTTTT. Full variable domain (remainder filled in from reference TRBV11-3 and TRBJ2-2): EAGVVQSPRYKIIEKKQPVAFWCNPISGHNTLYWYLQNLGQGPELLIRYENEEAVDDSQLPKDRFSAERLKGVDSTLKIQPAELGDSAVYLCASSLDLRGPNTGELFFGEGSRLTVL.